The 15 T cell receptor beta chains below come from one sample, sequenced in a study of cytomegalovirus exposure and HLA in healthy donors. The PCR had 60 Vbeta and 13 Jbeta primers. Data came from immunoSEQ multiplex PCR; TCRdb stores just in-frame clones and leaves some out. The sample table includes 53,000 or so clones. Sequencing input: PBMCs. These receptors all stem from a man aged 18 to 35 in good health and CMV-seropositive.

The V call is TRBV18, the J call TRBJ1-1; D not certain. Germline V gene sequence: CDR1 KGHSH, CDR2 LQKENI. The CDR3 is made up of 14 amino acids. The V end lost 6 bases, the J end lost 2 bases, and 13 bases lay between the germline ends. In DNA form, the CDR3 reads TGTGCCAGCTCTACCAATACACCTAACACTGAAGCTTTCTTT. Its protein product is CASSTNTPNTEAFF.

This chain connects TRBV28 to TRBJ1-5; D ambiguous. V lost 6 bases and J 2 bases, leaving 11 bases between the germline ends. Germline CDR1 and CDR2: MDHEN and SYDVKM. The CDR3 is made up of 14 amino acids. In DNA form, the CDR3 reads TGTGCCAGCAGCCGCTCCGGGGGCAATCAGCCCCAGCATTTT. Its protein is CASSRSGGNQPQHF. The full variable domain, in which reference TRBV28 and TRBJ1-5 provide the parts outside the CDR3, is DVKVTQSSRYLVKRTGEKVFLECVQDMDHENMFWYRQDPGLGLRLIYFSYDVKMKEKGDIPEGYSVSREKKERFSLILESASTNQTSMYLCASSRSGGNQPQHFGDGTRLSIL.

This chain links TRBV29-1 with TRBJ2-3, with 9 bases matching TRBD2. CDR3 length: 13 amino acids. Germline-derived CDR1 and CDR2 are SQVTM and ANQGSEA. With V trimmed by 5 bases and J by 7 bases, 7 bases remained unmatched. CDR3 protein: CSVRASGINTQYF. CDR3 nucleotides: TGCAGCGTTCGGGCTAGCGGGATTAATACGCAGTATTTT.

The chain carries TRBV11-2 and TRBJ2-7; TRBD2 matches 9 bases. This CDR3 contains 17 residues. From germline, CDR1 is SGHAT and CDR2 FQNNGV. V shed 1 base, J shed 6 bases, and the junction held 13 bases outside the gene matches. The CDR3 bases are TGTGCCAGCAGCTTAGGGGTCACTAGCGGGTCCCCCCTCGAGCAGTACTTC. Its translation: CASSLGVTSGSPLEQYF.

The CDR3 here is CASSQGRGAGGYTF. CDR3 bases: TGTGCCAGCAGCCAGGGTCGGGGGGCGGGTGGCTACACCTTC. The V gene is TRBV4-2, the J gene TRBJ1-2; possibly TRBD1 for D (6 bases). The germline gives CDR1 LGHNA, CDR2 YNFKEQ. This CDR3 is 14 amino acids long. Trimming pared 3 bases from V and 7 bases from J, leaving 15 bases between.

The CDR3 DNA is TGTGCCAGCAGCCAAGAGGGACAGACAATTCTAAACTATGGCTACACCTTC. Its protein product is CASSQEGQTILNYGYTF. V and J are TRBV4-2 and TRBJ1-2; TRBD1 matches 7 bases. CDR3 length equals 17 residues. The germline V gene has CDR1 LGHNA and CDR2 YNFKEQ. J lost 2 bases, V lost 0 bases, and 9 bases had no gene match.

The rearrangement uses TRBV6-5 and TRBJ1-6; tentative D call: TRBD1 (6 bases). Germline lookup yields CDR1 MNHEY and CDR2 SVGAGI. V shed 0 bases and J shed 10 bases, with 16 bases lying between them. The CDR3 runs 16 residues. The CDR3 DNA follows: TGTGCCAGCAGTTACTCTCCCGACAGGTCCAACTCACCCCTCCACTTT. Residues: CASSYSPDRSNSPLHF.

The chain uses TRBV5-1 and TRBJ2-1; tentative D call: TRBD1 (6 bases). The V gene lost 0 bases and the J gene lost 9 bases, with 13 bases spanning the gap. The germline CDR1 and CDR2 sequences are SGHRS and YFSETQ. The CDR3 loop spans 14 amino acids. For the CDR3, the DNA is TGCGCCAGCAGCTTGGGACAGGATGGGGGTGAGCAGTTCTTC. It is translated as CASSLGQDGGEQFF.

The V gene is TRBV29-1, the J gene TRBJ2-1, with 7 bases matching TRBD2. With V trimmed by 4 bases and J by 0 bases, 12 bases remained unmatched. Germline V gene data show CDR1 as SQVTM and CDR2 as ANQGSEA. This CDR3 has 17 residues. CDR3 loop: CSVVVWGRATSYNEQFF. The CDR3 nucleotides read TGCAGCGTTGTAGTTTGGGGGAGGGCTACCTCCTACAATGAGCAGTTCTTC.

By frequency, this clone is medium-sized. V usage is TRBV6-6 and J usage is TRBJ1-5; the D gene is possibly TRBD1 (6 bases). Germline V gene data show CDR1 as MNHNY and CDR2 as SVGAGI (reference sequence). Trimming took 5 bases from V and 2 from J, leaving 13 bases between them. The CDR3 length is 15 residues. The CDR3 loop is CASSKGVEGNQPQHF. In DNA form, the CDR3 reads TGTGCCAGCAGTAAGGGGGTAGAGGGCAATCAGCCCCAGCATTTT.

This chain connects TRBV6-6 to TRBJ1-1, with D uncertain. The V end lost 3 bases, the J end lost 5 bases, and 10 bases lay between the germline ends. This CDR3 is built from 13 residues. Germline V lookup: CDR1 MNHNY, CDR2 SVGAGI (reference sequence). For the CDR3, the DNA is TGTGCCAGCAGTTATTTCCCCCATACTGAAGCTTTCTTT. Translated: CASSYFPHTEAFF.

This chain connects TRBV5-5 to TRBJ2-7; D gene uncertain. Germline CDR1 is SGHKS and CDR2 is YYEKEE (reference sequence). CDR3 length: 12 residues. The V end was cut by 5 bases, the J end by 2 bases, with 8 bases between. The CDR3 DNA reads TGTGCCAGCAGTCCTAGGACCTACGAGCAGTACTTC. It is translated as CASSPRTYEQYF. The variable domain in full, with the rest retrieved from reference TRBV5-5 and TRBJ2-7, is DAGVTQSPTHLIKTRGQQVTLRCSPISGHKSVSWYQQVLGQGPQFIFQYYEKEERGRGNFPDRFSARQFPNYSSELNVNALLLGDSALYLCASSPRTYEQYFGPGTRLTVT.

V and J are TRBV19 and TRBJ2-7, with D perhaps TRBD2 (6 bases). This CDR3 comprises 13 residues. The V end lost 8 bases, the J end lost 4 bases, and 15 bases lay between the germline ends. CDR1 is LNHDA, CDR2 SQIVND, per germline (reference sequence). The CDR3 DNA reads TGTGCCAGTTCGGGGAGCGGGTCATACGAGCAGTACTTC. Amino acids: CASSGSGSYEQYF.

This chain uses TRBV18 with TRBJ1-4, with a possible D match to TRBD1 (5 bases). CDR1 KGHSH and CDR2 LQKENI come from the germline V gene. This CDR3 contains 14 residues. With 5 bases removed from V and 3 bases from J, the gap between germline ends came to 10 bases. CDR3 sequence (DNA): TGTGCCAGCTCAACGCAGGGTTCTAATGAAAAACTGTTTTTT. This encodes CASSTQGSNEKLFF.

The chain links TRBV6-1 to TRBJ2-2; 10 nucleotides align to TRBD2. CDR3 length: 14 residues. V was pared by 8 bases and J by 5 bases, with 5 bases of the junction left unmatched. Germline V lookup: CDR1 MNHNS, CDR2 SASEGT. The CDR3 reads CASGSGRVTGELFF. CDR3 nucleotide sequence: TGTGCCAGCGGGAGCGGGAGGGTTACCGGGGAGCTGTTTTTT.